These 2 T cell receptor beta chains share one sample of origin, sequenced in a study of T-cell reconstitution after alpha-beta-depleted transplantation in children (dated by TCRdb to between 2015 and 2016). The library was made by PCR. Data came from an Illumina HiSeq 2500. TCR library preparation used molecular barcoding, with unique molecular identifiers applied to normalize quantification of the TCRbeta repertoire. Starting from the raw public reads, TCRdb applied fastp trimming at Q25, assembled clones with MiXCR and retained in-frame beta chains. Each entry merges the rows of one CDR3 protein and shows their most common DNA and genes. For this sample there are hundreds of thousands of distinct CDR3 sequences; around 15% appear just once. The ten biggest clones cover around two fifths of the sample. Taken with the paper, the label for treatment or condition translates to: allogeneic hematopoietic cell transplantation with graft depleted of TCRalphabeta T cells and CD19 B cells.

This material consisted of PBMCs, mostly from graft donor cells, taken 360 days after TCRalphabeta/CD19-depleted stem cell transplant. Source of these receptors: a male patient under 10 years old who had a stem cell transplant for acute lymphoblastic leukemia, so the T cells may come from the graft donor.

There are a few counts of this clonotype. The J gene is TRBJ2-5, the V gene TRBV7-9, with 8 bases lining up with TRBD2. J gave up 4 bases and V 5 bases, and 3 bases lay outside the gene matches. There are 13 residues in the CDR3. The germline gives CDR1 SEHNR, CDR2 FQNEAQ (reference sequence). The chain's CDR3 is CASSALAGETQYF. CDR3 nucleotide sequence: TGTGCCAGCAGCGCCCTAGCGGGAGAGACCCAGTACTTC.

The rearrangement uses TRBV5-1 and TRBJ2-2; no clear D. This CDR3 has 15 residues. Trimming removed 1 base from V and 0 bases from J, with 7 bases in between. The germline gives CDR1 SGHRS, CDR2 YFSETQ. CDR3 in DNA: TGCGCCAGCAGCTTGCCGCGGACGAACACCGGGGAGCTGTTTTTT. It yields the protein CASSLPRTNTGELFF.